Sequencing of this T cell receptor (beta chain) was carried out in a study of T cell responses to AZD1222 COVID-19 vaccine. Study conclusions and caveats: CD4 TCRs associated with vaccination spanned spike, dominating at 160-218 and 743-854. Only 5 or 6 individuals given AZD1222 were seropositive at baseline. Epitopes outside B.1.351 and B.1.1.7 mutated regions reportedly drew nearly half of spike TCRs. Donors were mostly white British, more females; clonal diversity possibly underestimated.

Germline V gene lookup returns CDR1 LNHNV and CDR2 YYDKDF (reference sequence). Trimming removed 9 bases at V and 3 bases at J, with 14 bases between. This CDR3 region has 14 residues. Here immunoSEQ multiplex PCR was the method, and the copy in TCRdb shows in-frame clones only, minus some. This repertoire shows 75,000 to 95,000 clones, under 95% found once; its top ten account for roughly 6.8%. In regard to this clone: No antigen is known for it.

The gene calls are TRBV15 and TRBJ1-4; D unresolved. Here the sequenced sample was peripheral blood, taken on day 0 of MenACWY control vaccination. This receptor was obtained from an adult in good health. CDR3 nucleotide sequence: TGTGCCACACAGCACGGGCCATCTAATGAAAAACTGTTTTTT. Translated, it gives CATQHGPSNEKLFF.